The rows below give T cell receptor beta chains drawn from one sample of a study of T cell changes during pregnancy in multiple sclerosis. The method was immunoSEQ multiplex PCR; TCRdb's version includes in-frame clones alone and lacks a portion of them. The sample consists of approximately 70,000 clones, 94% of them appearing once. This specimen was CD4+ T cells from peripheral blood mononuclear cells, taken after pregnancy. These receptor sequences come from a female donor with multiple sclerosis, enrolled in a pregnancy study. CDR3s include the opening cysteine and the closing phenylalanine or tryptophan. D genes are given only for firm matches. Some rows have no size entry. The others give once, few or many, or a class for an expanded clone.

size: NA
J: TRBJ2-2
D: TRBD1
V: TRBV2
CDR3: CARGLATGARTGELFF
DNA: TGTGCCAGGGGACTGGCGACAGGGGCGAGGACCGGGGAGCTGTTTTTT

size: NA
J: TRBJ1-2
D: TRBD1
V: TRBV2
CDR3: CASTRNTHGTGGTYGYTF
DNA: TGTGCCAGCACGCGGAACACCCACGGAACAGGGGGGACCTATGGCTACACCTTC

size: NA
J: TRBJ1-2
D: TRBD1
V: TRBV28
CDR3: CASTSGRGTGGYTF
DNA: TGTGCCAGCACCTCCGGCAGGGGGACCGGTGGCTACACCTTC

size: NA
J: TRBJ2-7
D: NA
V: TRBV6-1
CDR3: CASSGRETFGYEQYF
DNA: TGTGCCAGCAGTGGGCGAGAGACATTCGGCTACGAGCAGTACTTC

size: NA
J: TRBJ2-1
D: TRBD1
V: TRBV5-1
CDR3: CASSMLIGQGNNEQFF
DNA: TGCGCCAGCAGCATGTTAATAGGACAGGGTAACAATGAGCAGTTCTTC

size: NA
J: TRBJ1-4
D: NA
V: TRBV18
CDR3: CASSTGLPTTNEKLFF
DNA: TGTGCCAGCTCAACGGGACTACCAACAACTAATGAAAAACTGTTTTTT

size: NA
J: TRBJ1-2
D: TRBD1
V: TRBV9
CDR3: CASGRGQDKGYTF
DNA: TGTGCCAGCGGCAGGGGGCAAGATAAGGGCTACACCTTC

size: NA
J: TRBJ1-1
D: TRBD1
V: TRBV10-3
CDR3: CAISLGQGGTEAFF
DNA: TGTGCCATCAGTCTAGGACAGGGAGGCACTGAAGCTTTCTTT

size: NA
J: TRBJ2-2
D: TRBD1
V: TRBV18
CDR3: CASSSTQTGGNTGELFF
DNA: TGTGCCAGCTCATCCACACAGACAGGGGGCAACACCGGGGAGCTGTTTTTT

size: NA
J: TRBJ2-1
D: TRBD2
V: TRBV4-1
CDR3: CASSQVLGKDSGRGAYNEQFF
DNA: TGCGCCAGCAGCCAAGTTTTAGGAAAGGATAGCGGGAGAGGCGCCTACAATGAGCAGTTCTTC

size: NA
J: TRBJ1-1
D: TRBD1
V: TRBV28
CDR3: CASSEERGLTEAFF
DNA: TGTGCCAGCAGTGAGGAGAGGGGGCTTACTGAAGCTTTCTTT

size: NA
J: TRBJ2-1
D: TRBD1
V: TRBV4-3
CDR3: CASSQGPGQGVSGNEQFF
DNA: TGCGCCAGCAGCCAAGGTCCGGGACAGGGGGTATCTGGGAATGAGCAGTTCTTC

size: NA
J: TRBJ2-7
D: TRBD2
V: TRBV9
CDR3: CASSQDSLAGVGEQYF
DNA: TGTGCCAGCAGCCAGGACTCGCTAGCGGGAGTTGGCGAGCAGTACTTC

size: NA
J: TRBJ2-3
D: NA
V: TRBV7-2
CDR3: CASSLSPAVAPDTQYF
DNA: TGTGCCAGCAGCTTATCCCCAGCGGTGGCGCCCGATACGCAGTATTTT

size: NA
J: TRBJ2-4
D: NA
V: TRBV28
CDR3: CASSQRDIQYF
DNA: TGTGCCAGCAGTCAACGAGACATTCAGTACTTC

size: NA
J: TRBJ2-7
D: NA
V: TRBV2
CDR3: CASSEVGARKGDEQYF
DNA: TGTGCCAGCAGTGAAGTTGGGGCAAGGAAGGGCGACGAGCAGTACTTC

size: NA
J: TRBJ2-7
D: TRBD2
V: TRBV28
CDR3: CASSSSSGRSYEQYF
DNA: TGTGCCAGCAGTTCCTCTAGCGGGAGGTCCTACGAGCAGTACTTC

size: NA
J: TRBJ2-1
D: TRBD2
V: TRBV14
CDR3: CASSPSGRGFYNEQFF
DNA: TGTGCCAGCAGCCCGAGCGGGAGAGGTTTCTACAATGAGCAGTTCTTC

size: once
J: TRBJ2-1
D: NA
V: TRBV2
CDR3: CASSLDKVYNEQFF
DNA: TGTGCCAGCAGTCTCGACAAAGTTTACAATGAGCAGTTCTTC

size: NA
J: TRBJ2-3
D: NA
V: TRBV14
CDR3: CASSQDPGLSTDTQYF
DNA: TGTGCCAGCAGCCAAGATCCTGGCCTTAGCACAGATACGCAGTATTTT

size: NA
J: TRBJ1-2
D: TRBD1
V: TRBV29-1
CDR3: CSVAPPIPDRDSNYGYTF
DNA: TGCAGCGTTGCCCCCCCAATTCCCGACAGGGATTCTAACTATGGCTACACCTTC

size: NA
J: TRBJ2-3
D: NA
V: TRBV19
CDR3: CASSGYHGTADTQYF
DNA: TGTGCCAGCAGCGGGTACCATGGGACTGCGGATACGCAGTATTTT

size: NA
J: TRBJ2-1
D: NA
V: TRBV20-1
CDR3: CSASGIRQFF
DNA: TGCAGTGCTAGCGGGATCCGGCAGTTCTTC

size: NA
J: TRBJ2-1
D: NA
V: TRBV6-1
CDR3: CASKERNYNEQFF
DNA: TGTGCCAGCAAAGAGAGGAATTACAATGAGCAGTTCTTC

size: NA
J: TRBJ1-4
D: NA
V: TRBV15
CDR3: CATSPSTGKLFF
DNA: TGTGCCACCAGCCCCAGCACAGGAAAACTGTTTTTT

size: NA
J: TRBJ2-5
D: TRBD1
V: TRBV29-1
CDR3: CSVDRDRGAETQYF
DNA: TGCAGCGTGGACCGGGACAGGGGAGCCGAGACCCAGTACTTC

size: NA
J: TRBJ2-7
D: TRBD2
V: TRBV11-1
CDR3: CASSPGGATYEQYF
DNA: TGTGCCAGCAGCCCCGGGGGGGCGACCTACGAGCAGTACTTC

size: NA
J: TRBJ2-2
D: TRBD2
V: TRBV4-3
CDR3: CASSQQGLAGTLTGELFF
DNA: TGCGCCAGCAGCCAACAGGGACTAGCGGGGACTCTCACCGGGGAGCTGTTTTTT

size: NA
J: TRBJ2-1
D: TRBD2
V: TRBV7-7
CDR3: CASSARTSGENEQFF
DNA: TGTGCTAGCAGCGCGCGGACGAGCGGGGAAAATGAGCAGTTCTTC

size: few
J: TRBJ1-1
D: NA
V: TRBV5-1
CDR3: CASSPRQSGLNTEAFF
DNA: TGCGCCAGCAGCCCAAGGCAGTCGGGGTTGAACACTGAAGCTTTCTTT

size: NA
J: TRBJ2-5
D: NA
V: TRBV20-1
CDR3: CSALDTPTRYF
DNA: TGCAGTGCCCTCGACACACCCACCCGGTACTTC

size: NA
J: TRBJ2-1
D: NA
V: TRBV7-9
CDR3: CASSLDRVFVSEQFF
DNA: TGTGCCAGCAGCTTAGACAGGGTTTTTGTAAGTGAGCAGTTCTTC

size: NA
J: TRBJ2-1
D: TRBD2
V: TRBV7-3
CDR3: CASSSGSSGWNEQFF
DNA: TGTGCCAGCAGCTCGGGGTCTAGCGGGTGGAATGAGCAGTTCTTC

size: NA
J: TRBJ2-5
D: TRBD2
V: TRBV2
CDR3: CASDGTTFQETQYF
DNA: TGTGCCAGCGACGGGACTACATTCCAAGAGACCCAGTACTTC

size: NA
J: TRBJ2-3
D: NA
V: TRBV7-9
CDR3: CASSSGGLGTDTQYF
DNA: TGTGCCAGCAGCTCCGGTGGACTGGGCACAGATACGCAGTATTTT

size: once
J: TRBJ2-7
D: TRBD1
V: TRBV7-2
CDR3: CASSYDRGSYEQYF
DNA: TGTGCCAGCAGCTACGACAGGGGTTCCTACGAGCAGTACTTC

size: NA
J: TRBJ2-3
D: NA
V: TRBV5-4
CDR3: CASSLVMAGTDTQYF
DNA: TGTGCCAGCAGCTTGGTTATGGCAGGGACAGATACGCAGTATTTT

size: NA
J: TRBJ1-4
D: NA
V: TRBV7-2
CDR3: CASSLGGYSGGKLFF
DNA: TGTGCCAGCAGCTTAGGGGGGTATTCGGGGGGCAAACTGTTTTTT

size: NA
J: TRBJ2-5
D: NA
V: TRBV28
CDR3: CASSPHETQYF
DNA: TGTGCCAGCAGTCCCCATGAGACCCAGTACTTC

size: NA
J: TRBJ2-7
D: NA
V: TRBV28
CDR3: CASSNMLQGPRPLEYF
DNA: TGTGCCAGCAGTAACATGCTCCAGGGGCCCCGGCCATTGGAGTACTTC

size: NA
J: TRBJ2-3
D: TRBD2
V: TRBV4-3
CDR3: CASSRRLAGVGDTQYF
DNA: TGCGCCAGCAGCCGCCGACTAGCGGGAGTAGGGGATACGCAGTATTTT

size: NA
J: TRBJ2-7
D: NA
V: TRBV28
CDR3: CASTFEGVDEQYF
DNA: TGTGCCAGCACCTTCGAAGGGGTTGACGAGCAGTACTTC

size: NA
J: TRBJ1-5
D: TRBD1
V: TRBV29-1
CDR3: CSAQAGGLGPQHF
DNA: TGCAGCGCCCAGGCAGGGGGCTTGGGGCCCCAGCATTTT

size: NA
J: TRBJ2-3
D: NA
V: TRBV5-5
CDR3: CASSLEGNTDTQYF
DNA: TGTGCCAGCAGCTTGGAGGGGAACACAGATACGCAGTATTTT

size: NA
J: TRBJ2-5
D: NA
V: TRBV5-1
CDR3: CASKPFKGGHQETQYF
DNA: TGCGCCAGCAAACCATTCAAGGGGGGGCACCAAGAGACCCAGTACTTC

size: NA
J: TRBJ1-2
D: TRBD1
V: TRBV7-9
CDR3: CASSPSRGRAYGYTF
DNA: TGTGCCAGCAGCCCATCCAGGGGGCGTGCCTATGGCTACACCTTC

size: NA
J: TRBJ1-5
D: NA
V: TRBV25-1
CDR3: CASRRNRVGSNQPQHF
DNA: TGTGCCAGCAGGAGGAACAGGGTGGGGTCAAATCAGCCCCAGCATTTT

size: NA
J: TRBJ2-7
D: TRBD2
V: TRBV5-6
CDR3: CASSVIGLAGGPGAGQYF
DNA: TGTGCCAGCAGCGTCATCGGACTAGCGGGAGGGCCAGGTGCTGGGCAGTACTTC

size: NA
J: TRBJ2-3
D: TRBD2
V: TRBV19
CDR3: CASSMPGLAGDTQYF
DNA: TGTGCCAGTAGTATGCCGGGACTAGCGGGAGATACGCAGTATTTT

size: NA
J: TRBJ1-2
D: NA
V: TRBV19
CDR3: CASSTQGLTVGGYTF
DNA: TGTGCCAGTAGTACCCAGGGACTCACGGTGGGCGGCTACACCTTC